These T cell receptor beta chains were read from a single sample in a study of early T cells in non-severe SARS-CoV-2 infection. TCRdb recomputed calls from the 5' RACE reads with MiXCR, one row per CDR3 protein. The sample has tens of thousands of distinct CDR3 sequences, more than 9% seen once. The specimen was whole blood. These receptors were collected from an adult who was a healthcare worker with PCR-confirmed SARS-CoV-2 infection or an uninfected control (not recorded which). Both conserved end residues are part of each CDR3.

TRBJ1-6	TRBV5-1	CASSFGQGSYNSPLHF
TRBJ2-3	TRBV20-1	CSPATTDTQYF
TRBJ1-1	TRBV9	CASSVTPNTEAFF
TRBJ2-3	TRBV11-2	CASSLGAPSTDTQYF
TRBJ1-4	TRBV5-1	CASSGQDNEKLFF
TRBJ2-5	TRBV3-1	CASSQVRPAQETQYF
TRBJ2-5	TRBV7-9	CASSFRRQETQYF
TRBJ2-2	TRBV5-6	CASSETGGVSGELFF
TRBJ1-2	TRBV5-5	CASSGAGYGYTF
TRBJ2-1	TRBV7-3	CASSSSGGNEQFF
TRBJ2-7	TRBV7-9	CASSSQGTTSHEQYF
TRBJ1-2	TRBV7-2	CASSLGGTGVYGYTF
TRBJ1-5	TRBV6-5	CASSPGVRQPQHF
TRBJ2-7	TRBV5-1	CASSLGQGPFSAEQYF
TRBJ2-3	TRBV6-2/TRBV6-3	CASSYSRGPKRDTQYF
TRBJ2-7	TRBV3-1	CASSQDPRSEQYF
TRBJ2-1	TRBV20-1	CSAEREAGYNEQFF
TRBJ2-3	TRBV7-8	CGSRGAEDTQYF
TRBJ2-7	TRBV7-9	CASSRIREGYEQYF
TRBJ2-7	TRBV18	CASSPGANYEQYF
TRBJ1-1	TRBV2	CASRGRTEAFF
TRBJ1-2	TRBV3-1	CASSQERAGYGYTF
TRBJ2-7	TRBV9	CASSVGTGSDEQYF
TRBJ2-7	TRBV7-2	CASSFRAGLQTYEQYF
TRBJ2-2	TRBV29-1	CSVRRGLTGELFF
TRBJ1-1	TRBV21-1	CASSNKGAKVEAFF
TRBJ2-7	TRBV11-2	CASSLDHLAGGEQYF
TRBJ2-7	TRBV29-1	CSVKGSPYEQYF
TRBJ2-2	TRBV10-3	CATTKLQGDTGELFF
TRBJ2-1	TRBV19	CASIPTGSSYNEQFF
TRBJ1-5	TRBV7-9	CASSLQGEPQHF
TRBJ2-5	TRBV12-3/TRBV12-4	CASRFSGGYRETQYF
TRBJ2-2	TRBV7-9	CASSLSENTGELFF
TRBJ2-1	TRBV7-3	CASSTTLAGGNEQFF
TRBJ2-3	TRBV7-6	CASSPGSLTQYF
TRBJ1-1	TRBV7-9	CASSSLGGLNTEAFF
TRBJ1-1	TRBV29-1	CSVNRDVNTEAFF
TRBJ1-1	TRBV3-1	CASSQWGTEAFF
TRBJ2-3	TRBV20-1	CSARAGSTDTQYF
TRBJ2-1	TRBV19	CASSGTSGYNEQFF
TRBJ2-7	TRBV13	CASSYAGPVAEQYF
TRBJ2-3	TRBV29-1	CSVEGTDYTDTQYF
TRBJ2-2	TRBV7-8	CASSPRGLAGVNTGELFF
TRBJ2-2	TRBV5-4	CASSLQYGGELFF
TRBJ1-4	TRBV7-9	CASSLGLLGVTNEKLFF
TRBJ2-1	TRBV7-9	CASSPWRAGAGGDEQFF
TRBJ1-5	TRBV4-1	CASSQVLIGEGRQPQHF
TRBJ2-5	TRBV20-1	CSARPQDREVSQYF
TRBJ2-7	TRBV11-1	CASSFPLGTATYEQYF
TRBJ2-1	TRBV27	CASSLKPPLSSYNEQFF
TRBJ2-2	TRBV7-6	CASSFGGRAGELFF
TRBJ2-3	TRBV4-1	CASRPTGLAGRTDTQYF
TRBJ2-2	TRBV5-4	CASSLAYGTNTGELFF
TRBJ2-7	TRBV27	CASSLKSHYEQYF
TRBJ2-3	TRBV5-1	CASNFGDNTDTQYF
TRBJ2-4	TRBV12-3/TRBV12-4	CASSLGGNIQYF
TRBJ2-2	TRBV29-1	CSAKKNTGELFF